This is a list of T cell receptor beta chains from one sample in a study of blood T cell repertoires in COVID-19. TCRdb's copy holds only in-frame clones and misses some; the assay was immunoSEQ multiplex PCR. Of under 300,000 clones in the sample, roughly 85% were seen once. Sequenced input: PBMCs or T cells enriched from blood (not recorded which). These TCRs come from a woman between 50 and 59 years old who had been exposed to COVID-19. Both conserved end residues are trimmed from each CDR3. D genes are given only for firm matches. Some rows have no size entry. The others give once, few or many, or a class for an expanded clone.

d_call v_call clone_size cdr3_aa
NA TRBV27 NA ASIGLSEAF
NA TRBV6-5 NA ASTPGSNYGYT
NA TRBV5-6 NA ASRLWGVSTGELF
NA TRBV4-1 once ASSQGQGGETQY
TRBD1 TRBV19 NA ASSKTGWTEAF
NA TRBV4-1 NA ASSHPRDSRADTQY
NA TRBV9 NA ASSVSQSTEAF
NA TRBV4-2 NA ASALRADSNQPQH
TRBD2 TRBV3-1/TRBV3-2 NA ASSQAPGGAYEQY
NA TRBV2 NA ATQGFSSYEQY
TRBD1 TRBV24-1 NA ATSGTGQTYNEQF
TRBD1 TRBV28 NA ASTRTGGLYSNQPQH
NA TRBV19 NA ATTGTYNEQF
NA TRBV2 NA ASSENLTGEQY
NA TRBV18 once ASSLNRGTANYGYT
TRBD2 TRBV5-6 NA ASSLRLEGGAGEQF
TRBD2 TRBV19 NA ASSISGLAGPNEQF
NA TRBV19 NA ASSIGQGYEKLF
NA TRBV29-1 NA SVEVGGYGYT
NA TRBV6-2/TRBV6-3 NA ASSRVDGYT
NA TRBV19 NA ASNPGSYNEQF
TRBD1 TRBV5-1 NA ASSPMGQGQTGANVLT
NA TRBV27 few ASKADGVGSYEQY
TRBD1 TRBV10-2 once ASSDRTGLPGANVLT
NA TRBV19 NA ASSIVKGVKNTEAF
TRBD1 TRBV7-9 NA ASSLGTGWEYRYT
TRBD1 TRBV7-9 NA ASSLQGNTIY
NA TRBV28 NA ASSPLTGTLTDTQY
TRBD2 TRBV2 few ASRGGTSGYNEQF
TRBD1 TRBV12-3/TRBV12-4 NA ASRGQGTEAF
NA TRBV29-1 once SVSVTGPYTDTQY
NA TRBV5-1 many ASSLDGGTYEQY
NA TRBV28 NA ASSFHRGRRAF
NA TRBV29-1 NA SVEGILSSYNEQF
NA TRBV7-9 NA ASSPQLGGTEAF
TRBD1 TRBV12-3/TRBV12-4 few ASSDRGDKGYT
TRBD1 TRBV7-9 NA ASSLGQGIDSDGYT
NA TRBV27 NA ASSQPGDRAF
TRBD2 TRBV3-1/TRBV3-2 NA ASSPGTSLNEQF
TRBD1 TRBV3-1/TRBV3-2 NA ASSQNGGQRAYEQY
NA TRBV5-6 NA ASRPEGNTEAF
NA TRBV4-1 few ASSQGYLNGGYT
NA TRBV10-3 NA AISETQSNTEAF
TRBD2 TRBV10-2 NA ASFGGANEQF
NA TRBV13 NA ASSTQGPRYHPQH
TRBD1 TRBV7-2 NA ASSSGQGSLSYEQY
TRBD1 TRBV19 NA ASDTGVGTEAF
NA TRBV19 NA ASSAAGGGYGYT
TRBD1 TRBV11-1 once ASSLRTGSSYGYT
TRBD2 TRBV2 NA ASERLARETQY
NA TRBV25-1 NA ASSVGSYTEAF
NA TRBV15 NA ATSRDLPARKETQY
TRBD1 TRBV19 NA ASSTSDRGWNTEAF